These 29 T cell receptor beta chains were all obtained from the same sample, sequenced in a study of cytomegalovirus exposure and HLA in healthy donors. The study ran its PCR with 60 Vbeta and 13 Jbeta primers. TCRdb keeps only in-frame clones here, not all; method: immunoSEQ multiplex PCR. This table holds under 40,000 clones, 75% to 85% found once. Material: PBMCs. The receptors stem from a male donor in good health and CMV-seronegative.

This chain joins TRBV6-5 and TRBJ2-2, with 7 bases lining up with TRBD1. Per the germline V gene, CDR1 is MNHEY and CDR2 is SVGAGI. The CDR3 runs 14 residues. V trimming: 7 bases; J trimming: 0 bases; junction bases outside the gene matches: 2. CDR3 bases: TGTGCCAGCATCGGACAGGCGAACACCGGGGAGCTGTTTTTT. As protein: CASIGQANTGELFF.

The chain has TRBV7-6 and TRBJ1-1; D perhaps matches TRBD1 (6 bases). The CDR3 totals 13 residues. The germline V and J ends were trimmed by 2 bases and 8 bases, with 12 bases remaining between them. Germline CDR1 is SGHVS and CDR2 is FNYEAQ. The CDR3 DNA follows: TGTGCCAGCAGCTTATCAGGGGCGACCGAAGCTTTCTTT. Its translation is CASSLSGATEAFF.

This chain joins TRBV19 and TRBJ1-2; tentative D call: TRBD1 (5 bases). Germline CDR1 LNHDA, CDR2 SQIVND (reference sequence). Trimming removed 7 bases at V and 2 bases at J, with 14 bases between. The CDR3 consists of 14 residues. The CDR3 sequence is CASTDTLGNYGYTF. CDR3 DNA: TGTGCCAGTACGGACACCCTTGGCAACTATGGCTACACCTTC.

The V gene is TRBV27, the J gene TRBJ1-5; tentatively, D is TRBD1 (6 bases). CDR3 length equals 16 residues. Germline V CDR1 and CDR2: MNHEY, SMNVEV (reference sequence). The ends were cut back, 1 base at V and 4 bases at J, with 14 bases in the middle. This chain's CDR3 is CASSLYGGGGNQPQHF. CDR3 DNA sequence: TGTGCCAGCAGTTTATACGGGGGCGGGGGGAATCAGCCCCAGCATTTT.

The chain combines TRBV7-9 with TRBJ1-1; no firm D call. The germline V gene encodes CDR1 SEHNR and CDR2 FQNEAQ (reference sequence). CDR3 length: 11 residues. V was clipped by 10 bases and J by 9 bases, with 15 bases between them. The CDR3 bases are TGTGCCATAGTGCCCCGTGAGAAAGCTTTCTTT. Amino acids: CAIVPREKAFF.

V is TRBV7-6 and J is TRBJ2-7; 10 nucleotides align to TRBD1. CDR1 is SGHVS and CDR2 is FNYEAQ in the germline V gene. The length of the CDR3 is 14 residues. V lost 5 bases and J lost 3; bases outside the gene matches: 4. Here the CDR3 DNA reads TGTGCCAGCAGCCCGAGGGACAGGGGCTACGAGCAGTACTTC. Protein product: CASSPRDRGYEQYF.

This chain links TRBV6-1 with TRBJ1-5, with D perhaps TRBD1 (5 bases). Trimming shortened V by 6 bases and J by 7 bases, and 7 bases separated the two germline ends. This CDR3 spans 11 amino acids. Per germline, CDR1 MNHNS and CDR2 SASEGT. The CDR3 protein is CASRSGQPQHF. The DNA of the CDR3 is TGTGCCAGCAGGTCAGGGCAGCCCCAGCATTTT.

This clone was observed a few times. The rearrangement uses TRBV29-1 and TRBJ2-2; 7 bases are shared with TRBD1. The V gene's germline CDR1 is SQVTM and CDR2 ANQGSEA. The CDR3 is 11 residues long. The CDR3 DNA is TGCTGTGGACAGGATACCGGGGAGCTGTTTTTT. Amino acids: CCGQDTGELFF.

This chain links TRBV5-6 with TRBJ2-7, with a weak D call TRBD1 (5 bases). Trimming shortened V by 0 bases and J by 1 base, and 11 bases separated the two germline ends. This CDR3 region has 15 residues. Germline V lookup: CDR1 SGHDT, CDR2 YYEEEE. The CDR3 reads CASSLGGRASYEQYF. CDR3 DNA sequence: TGTGCCAGCAGCTTGGGAGGCAGGGCGTCCTACGAGCAGTACTTC.

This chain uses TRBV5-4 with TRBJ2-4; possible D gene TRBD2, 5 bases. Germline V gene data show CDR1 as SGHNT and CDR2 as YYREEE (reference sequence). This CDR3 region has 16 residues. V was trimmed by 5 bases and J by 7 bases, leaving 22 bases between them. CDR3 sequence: CASSPPGGAARNIQYF. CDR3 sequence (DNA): TGTGCCAGCAGTCCGCCTGGAGGAGCAGCCAGGAACATTCAGTACTTC.

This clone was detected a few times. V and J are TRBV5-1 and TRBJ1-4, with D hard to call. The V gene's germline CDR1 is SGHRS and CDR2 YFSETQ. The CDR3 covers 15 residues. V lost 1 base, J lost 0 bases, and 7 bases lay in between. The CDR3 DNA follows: TGCGCCAGCAGCTTGACGGCGGCAACTAATGAAAAACTGTTTTTT. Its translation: CASSLTAATNEKLFF.

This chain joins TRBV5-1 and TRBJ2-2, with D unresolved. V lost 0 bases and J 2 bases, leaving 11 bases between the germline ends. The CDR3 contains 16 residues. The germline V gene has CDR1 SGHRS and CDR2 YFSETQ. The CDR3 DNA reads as TGCGCCAGCAGCTTGGATTCAGTTGCCAACACCGGGGAGCTGTTTTTT. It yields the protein CASSLDSVANTGELFF.

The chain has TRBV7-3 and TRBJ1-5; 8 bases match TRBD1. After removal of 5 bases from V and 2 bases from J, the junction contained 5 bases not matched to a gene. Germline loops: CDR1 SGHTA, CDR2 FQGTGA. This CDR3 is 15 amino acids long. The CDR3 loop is CASSPQGAGNQPQHF. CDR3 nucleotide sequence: TGTGCCAGCAGCCCCCAGGGGGCTGGCAATCAGCCCCAGCATTTT.

This CDR3 reads CASSVGLAVIYNEQFF. The CDR3 bases are TGTGCCAGTAGTGTAGGACTAGCGGTTATCTACAATGAGCAGTTCTTC. The gene calls are TRBV19 and TRBJ2-1; 10 positions match TRBD2. Trimming removed 5 bases from V and 3 bases from J; junction bases left unmatched: 7. In germline, CDR1 is LNHDA, CDR2 SQIVND (reference sequence). The CDR3 totals 16 residues. The variable domain in full, completed from reference TRBV19 and TRBJ2-1, reads DGGITQSPKYLFRKEGQNVTLSCEQNLNHDAMYWYRQDPGQGLRLIYYSQIVNDFQKGDIAEGYSVSREKKESFPLTVTSAQKNPTAFYLCASSVGLAVIYNEQFFGPGTRLTVL.

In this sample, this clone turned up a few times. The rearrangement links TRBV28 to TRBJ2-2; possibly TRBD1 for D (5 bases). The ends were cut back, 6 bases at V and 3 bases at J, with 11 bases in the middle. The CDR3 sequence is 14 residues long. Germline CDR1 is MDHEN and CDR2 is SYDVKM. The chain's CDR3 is CASRWPRDTGELFF. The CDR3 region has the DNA TGTGCCAGCAGGTGGCCCAGGGACACCGGGGAGCTGTTTTTT.

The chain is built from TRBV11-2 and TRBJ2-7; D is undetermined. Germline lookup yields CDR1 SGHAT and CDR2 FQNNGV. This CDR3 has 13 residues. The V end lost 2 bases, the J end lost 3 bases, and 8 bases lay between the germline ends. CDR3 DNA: TGTGCCAGCAGCTTAAACGGTGACTACGAGCAGTACTTC. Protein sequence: CASSLNGDYEQYF.

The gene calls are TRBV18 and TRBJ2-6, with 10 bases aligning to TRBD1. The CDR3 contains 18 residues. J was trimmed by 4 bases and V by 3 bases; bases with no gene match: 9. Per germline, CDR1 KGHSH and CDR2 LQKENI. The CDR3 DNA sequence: TGTGCCAGCTCACCCGTGACAGGGGGCGCGTCCGGGGCCAACGTCCTGACTTTC. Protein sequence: CASSPVTGGASGANVLTF.

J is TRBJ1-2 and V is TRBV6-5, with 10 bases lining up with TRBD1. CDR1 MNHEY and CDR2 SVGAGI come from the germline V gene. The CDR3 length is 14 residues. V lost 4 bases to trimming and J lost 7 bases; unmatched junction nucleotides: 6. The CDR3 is CASSSGTGVFGYTF. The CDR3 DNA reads TGTGCCAGCAGTTCCGGGACAGGGGTTTTTGGCTACACCTTC.

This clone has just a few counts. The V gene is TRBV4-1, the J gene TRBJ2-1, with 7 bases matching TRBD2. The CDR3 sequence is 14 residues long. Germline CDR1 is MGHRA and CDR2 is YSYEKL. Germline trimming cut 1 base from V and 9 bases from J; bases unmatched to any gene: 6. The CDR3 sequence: CASSQVDGRTEQFF. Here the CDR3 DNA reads TGCGCCAGCAGCCAAGTCGACGGGAGGACTGAGCAGTTCTTC.

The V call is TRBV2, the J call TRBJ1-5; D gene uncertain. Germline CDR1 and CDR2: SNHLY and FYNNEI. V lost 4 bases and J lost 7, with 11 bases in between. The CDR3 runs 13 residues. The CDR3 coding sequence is TGTGCCAGCAGTGTTTGGGGAGACCAGCCCCAGCATTTT. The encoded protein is CASSVWGDQPQHF.

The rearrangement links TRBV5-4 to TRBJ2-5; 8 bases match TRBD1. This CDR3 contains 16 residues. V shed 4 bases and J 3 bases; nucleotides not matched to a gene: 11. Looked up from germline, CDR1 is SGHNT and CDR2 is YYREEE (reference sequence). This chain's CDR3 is CASSDDRGLGKETQYF. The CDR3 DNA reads TGTGCCAGCAGCGATGACAGGGGATTAGGGAAAGAGACCCAGTACTTC.

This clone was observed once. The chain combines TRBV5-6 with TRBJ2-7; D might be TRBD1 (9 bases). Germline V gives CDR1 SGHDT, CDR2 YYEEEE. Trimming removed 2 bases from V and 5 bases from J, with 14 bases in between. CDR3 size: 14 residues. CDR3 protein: CASSLAGDRDEQYF. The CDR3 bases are TGTGCCAGCAGCTTAGCGGGGGACAGGGACGAGCAGTACTTC.

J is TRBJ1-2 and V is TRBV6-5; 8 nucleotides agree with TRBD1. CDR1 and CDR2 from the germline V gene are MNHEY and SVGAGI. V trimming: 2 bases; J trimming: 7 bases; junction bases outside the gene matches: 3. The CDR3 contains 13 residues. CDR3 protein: CASSYKDRVGYTF. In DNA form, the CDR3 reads TGTGCCAGCAGTTACAAGGACAGGGTTGGCTACACCTTC.

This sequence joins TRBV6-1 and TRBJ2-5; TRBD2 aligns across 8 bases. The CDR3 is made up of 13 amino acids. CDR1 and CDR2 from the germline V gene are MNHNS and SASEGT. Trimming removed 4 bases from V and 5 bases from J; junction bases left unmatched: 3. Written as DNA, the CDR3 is TGTGCCAGCAGTGTCCCGGGGGGGGAGACCCAGTACTTC. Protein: CASSVPGGETQYF.

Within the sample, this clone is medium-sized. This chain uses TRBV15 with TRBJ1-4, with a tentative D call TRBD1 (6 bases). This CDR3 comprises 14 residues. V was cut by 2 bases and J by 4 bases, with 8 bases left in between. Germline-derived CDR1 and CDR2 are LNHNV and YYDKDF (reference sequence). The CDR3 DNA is TGTGCCACCAGCAGACAGGGGCATAATGAAAAACTGTTTTTT. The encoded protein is CATSRQGHNEKLFF.

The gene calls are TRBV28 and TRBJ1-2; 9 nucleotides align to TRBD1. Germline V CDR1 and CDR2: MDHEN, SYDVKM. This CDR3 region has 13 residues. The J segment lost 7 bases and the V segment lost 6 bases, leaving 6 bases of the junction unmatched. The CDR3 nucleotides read TGTGCCAGCAGAACAGGGGGCATGGGTGGCTACACCTTC. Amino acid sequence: CASRTGGMGGYTF.

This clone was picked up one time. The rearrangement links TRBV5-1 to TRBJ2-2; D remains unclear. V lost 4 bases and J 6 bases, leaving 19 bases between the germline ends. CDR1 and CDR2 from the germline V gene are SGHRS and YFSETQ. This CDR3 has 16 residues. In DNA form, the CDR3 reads TGCGCCAGCAGCCTACACAGCCCCCCTACCCCCGGGGAGCTGTTTTTT. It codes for CASSLHSPPTPGELFF.

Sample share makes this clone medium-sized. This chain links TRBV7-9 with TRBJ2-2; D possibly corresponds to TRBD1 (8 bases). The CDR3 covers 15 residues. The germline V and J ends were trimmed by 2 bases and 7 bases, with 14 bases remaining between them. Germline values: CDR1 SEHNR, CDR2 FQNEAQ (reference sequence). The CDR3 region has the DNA TGTGCCAGCAGCTTAAGGACAGGGAGGGACGGGGAGCTGTTTTTT. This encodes CASSLRTGRDGELFF.

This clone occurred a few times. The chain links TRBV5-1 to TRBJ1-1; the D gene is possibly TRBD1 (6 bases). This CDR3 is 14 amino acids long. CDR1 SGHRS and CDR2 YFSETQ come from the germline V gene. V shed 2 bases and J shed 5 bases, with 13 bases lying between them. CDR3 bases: TGCGCCAGCAGCTTTAGTGGGGGGGCTACTGAAGCTTTCTTT. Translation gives CASSFSGGATEAFF. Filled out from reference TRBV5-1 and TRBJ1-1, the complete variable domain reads KAGVTQTPRYLIKTRGQQVTLSCSPISGHRSVSWYQQTPGQGLQFLFEYFSETQRNKGNFPGRFSGRQFSNSRSEMNVSTLELGDSALYLCASSFSGGATEAFFGQGTRLTVV.